This record covers a single TCR beta chain. Its target is unknown. Germline V gene data show CDR1 as SNHLY and CDR2 as FYNNEI. J lost 1 base, V lost 6 bases, and 8 bases had no gene match. The CDR3 runs 16 residues. The record originates from a study of cytomegalovirus exposure and HLA in healthy donors. Findings of the study overall: According to an earlier analysis, most TCR beta V segments yielded productive rearrangements about 87% or about 30% of the time. Under in vitro conditions, a few CMV-associated chains were confirmed as specific for CMV antigens.

It was with 60 Vbeta and 13 Jbeta primers that the PCR ran. The table came from immunoSEQ multiplex PCR; TCRdb's copy has only in-frame clones and leaves some out. The sample shows approximately 110,000 clones, 55% to 75% of them seen only once. The specimen was PBMCs. This rearrangement joins TRBV2 to TRBJ1-1; 10 bases fit TRBD1. This TCR derives from a man aged 25-40 years in good health and CMV-seropositive. CDR3 DNA sequence: TGTGCCAGCAGGGCGGGACAGGGGAGAAGGAACACTGAAGCTTTCTTT. It translates to CASRAGQGRRNTEAFF.